One T cell receptor beta chain is described in this entry. No antigen is known for it. The V end was cut by 3 bases, the J end by 4 bases, with 9 bases between. The CDR3 length is 13 residues. The sample belongs to a study of blood T cells in healthy people across ages. Study results and limitations: Strong correlation was found linking TCR beta diversity to naive T cell percentage. Significant beta diversity loss was already apparent by age 40, declining roughly linearly.

Using a J-beta primer mix together with a sample-barcoded 5' primer, a second PCR was run for roughly 7 to 12 cycles. In TCRdb, the 5' RACE reads were re-called with MiXCR into one record per CDR3 protein. The repertoire consists of about 1.5 million distinct CDR3 sequences, with 35% to 45% occurring once and the leading ten covering under 5%. Aged about 6 to 95, donors were systemically healthy Caucasians from Russia. Staff drew ten milliliters of peripheral blood from each donor. The receptor was derived from a woman younger than 35 in good health. The chain employs TRBV12-3 or TRBV12-4 and TRBJ1-2; no reliable D call. Material: blood. CDR3 nucleotides: TGTGCCAGCAGTTTCCCAGCCTTCTATGGCTACACCTTC. Protein product: CASSFPAFYGYTF.